In this sample, the clone carrying this T cell receptor (beta chain) turned up once. Some clones are missing from TCRdb's copy, which holds only in-frame ones; the method was immunoSEQ multiplex PCR. This sample has around 63,000 clones; 65% to 90% occur once, and the top ten carry around a fifth. This sample was included in a study of T cell responses to AZD1222 COVID-19 vaccine. Germline V gene data show CDR1 as LGHDT and CDR2 as YNNKEL (reference sequence). Trimming stripped 3 bases from V and 0 bases from J, with 9 bases between. The CDR3 totals 14 residues. Source: peripheral blood, taken on day 0 of AZD1222 vaccination. J is TRBJ2-7 and V is TRBV3-1 (or the pseudogene TRBV3-2); D is tentatively TRBD1 or TRBD2 (5 bases each). The sequence was collected from an adult in good health. The CDR3 region is CASSQGRTSYEQYF. CDR3 sequence (DNA): TGTGCCAGCAGCCAGGGACGTACCTCCTACGAGCAGTACTTC.